This TCR beta chain was captured by sequencing in a study of shared clonotypes between healthy human individuals (TCRdb year 2020). Looking at the study overall: A few men and a couple of women, aged 18 to 49 years, made up the cohort. To estimate repertoire size and how much clonotypes are shared between individuals, the study performed deep sequencing of blood TCR repertoires from five healthy adults. To increase sequencing depth and limit assay-specific biases, different laboratories used diverse techniques to prepare libraries and sequence TCR repertoires. Leukapheresis yielded between about 0.9 and 8.9 billion PBMCs per donor. For each donor, CD4 naive and CD4 memory were each given three plates, CD8 naive was given two plates, and CD8 memory was given one plate. Study-level results and caveats: Naive subsets generally had larger estimated clonotype richness than memory subsets. Sampling was restricted to blood, and TCR repertoires in tissues likely differ from the TCR repertoires found in blood. Incomplete sequencing was indicated by rarefaction of sorted-subset datasets, despite the large sequencing depth. Because the study included a small number of donors, the genetic and exposure-history diversity represented was limited. Compared with non-shared clonotypes, clonotypes shared by all four sorted-subset donors had higher generation probabilities. Based on pairwise subsampling, the degree of clonotype sharing among donors was expected to be affected by sequencing depth. Across a handful of donors, approximately 5% of naive CD4, 3% to 4% of naive CD8, about 2% of memory CD4, and roughly 0.4% of memory CD8 clonotypes were shared.

Donors were healthy HIV-negative adults with no recently reported acute infections or vaccinations. Only Caucasian adults living in Nashville, Tennessee, USA were represented among the donors. The CD8 memory samples were a combination of magnetically selected CD45RO+ cells and CCR7-negative CD45RA+ effector memory (TemRA) cells. Blood was obtained by leukapheresis, after which PBMCs were separated by Ficoll-Histopaque density gradient centrifugation and cryopreserved in liquid nitrogen vapor phase. Analytical flow cytometry was used to check the purity and quantity of every magnetically sorted T cell population. From each sorted fraction, genomic DNA was isolated and quantified by UV absorbance on a Nanodrop 2000c. Using the deep immunoSEQ assay, multiplex PCR amplified TCR CDR3 regions from genomic DNA. Extracted genomic DNA from each cell subset was spread evenly across all wells of several immunoSEQ 96-well plates, with each plate serving as a replicate. For sorted subsets, 200 ng of genomic DNA, equivalent to roughly 30,000 T cell genomes, went into each replicate PCR. The purified libraries were quantified using a Qubit 3.0 fluorometer, sized with a Bioanalyzer 2100, and then quantified again using the KAPA Library Quantification kit. Every immunoSEQ 96-well plate was sequenced on a dedicated single-read 150-cycle Illumina NextSeq 550 flow cell. Per the original workflow: Because the immunoSEQ output included only junctional sequences and no quality scores, the filtering could not be the same as the filtering used for full-length reads. Sequences were annotated with PyIR, a Python wrapper for IgBLAST v1.9, and V/J genes and CDR3 were assigned using IMGT germline references. Reads with weak V/J assignments (E-value above 1e-6), missing CDR3, stop codons, out-of-frame junctions, or ambiguous translated residues were removed. V3J clonotypes were defined as sequences sharing an identical inferred V gene, J gene, and CDR3 amino acid sequence. Percentage overlap between repertoires was computed as shared unique clonotypes divided by the size of the smaller repertoire. Repertoire richness was assessed with RTK rarefaction, the Chao1 estimator, and Recon v2.1 estimates of unobserved clonotypes. Generation probabilities for all TCRbeta clonotypes obtained by the gDNA method from four donors were computed using OLGA. The table was pulled from immuneACCESS by TCRdb, which kept in-frame rearrangements only. Such tables lose some clones; where checked, under half of the loss comes from unresolved V genes, and the rest has no known cause. That table is the source of V, J and clone size, and D and trimming were worked out from the DNA. The sample table lists some 380,000 clones, about 96% of them with a count of one. Jointly, the top ten make up 0.32% of the sample.

Remarks on this clone: The antigen it recognizes is unknown. The record has no base qualities; no much larger clone is one base away.

The sample consisted of memory CD8+ T cells sorted from blood. The label giving this sample's cell subset or site can be read as: CD45RO+ cells pooled with CCR7-negative TemRA cells. This receptor was taken from a man younger than 45 in good health.

The nucleotide sequence is given as TGTGCCAGCTCACCAACTGGGGCCAACGTCCTGACTTTC. Its protein reads: CASSPTGANVLTF. This receptor chain uses TRBV18 and TRBJ2-6, with the identity of the D gene unclear. The germline V gene gives CDR1 as KGHSH and CDR2 as LQKENI. There are 13 amino acids in the CDR3, from cysteine to phenylalanine inclusive. Left in the record is the CDR3 DNA by itself, 39 bases read in frame from the first base. V is reduced by 2 bases and J by 2 bases, leaving a spacing of 1 base between them. The entire variable domain, with the stretches around the CDR3 drawn from the reference TRBV18 and TRBJ2-6 proteins, is NAGVMQNPRHLVRRRGQEARLRCSPMKGHSHVYWYRQLPEEGLKFMVYLQKENIIDESGMPKERFSAEFPKEGPSILRIQQVVRGDSAAYFCASSPTGANVLTFGAGSRLTVL.